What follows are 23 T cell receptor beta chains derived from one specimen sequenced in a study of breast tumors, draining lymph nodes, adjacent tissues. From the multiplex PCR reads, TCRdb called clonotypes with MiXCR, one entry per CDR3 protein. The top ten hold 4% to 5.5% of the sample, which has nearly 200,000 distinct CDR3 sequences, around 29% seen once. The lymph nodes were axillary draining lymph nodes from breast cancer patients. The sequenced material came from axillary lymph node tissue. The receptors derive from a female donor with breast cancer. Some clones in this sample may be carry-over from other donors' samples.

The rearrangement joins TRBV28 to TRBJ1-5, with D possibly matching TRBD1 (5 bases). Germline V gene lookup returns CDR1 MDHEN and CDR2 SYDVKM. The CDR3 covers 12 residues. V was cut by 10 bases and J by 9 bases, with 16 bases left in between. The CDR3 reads CATRDLQRPQHF. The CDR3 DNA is TGTGCCACCCGGGACCTTCAAAGGCCCCAGCATTTT.

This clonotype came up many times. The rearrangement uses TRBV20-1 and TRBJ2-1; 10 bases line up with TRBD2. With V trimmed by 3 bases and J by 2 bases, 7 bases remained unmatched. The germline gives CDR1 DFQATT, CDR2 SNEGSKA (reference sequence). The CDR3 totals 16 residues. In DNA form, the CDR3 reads TGCAGTGCTAGGTCTCTAGCGGGAGAGACCTACAATGAGCAGTTCTTC. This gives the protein CSARSLAGETYNEQFF.

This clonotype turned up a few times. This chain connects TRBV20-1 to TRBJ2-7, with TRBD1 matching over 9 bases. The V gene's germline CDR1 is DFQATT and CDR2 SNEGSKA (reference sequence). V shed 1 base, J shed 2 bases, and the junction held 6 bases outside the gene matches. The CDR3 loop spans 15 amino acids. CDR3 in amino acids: CSARGQGGLTYEQYF. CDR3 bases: TGCAGTGCTAGAGGACAGGGGGGTTTAACCTACGAGCAGTACTTC.

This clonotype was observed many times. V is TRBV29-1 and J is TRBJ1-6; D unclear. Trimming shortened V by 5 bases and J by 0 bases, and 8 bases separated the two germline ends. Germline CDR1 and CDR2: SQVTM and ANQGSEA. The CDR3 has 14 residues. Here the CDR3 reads CSVRESSYNSPLHF. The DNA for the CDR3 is TGCAGCGTTCGGGAGAGCTCCTATAATTCACCCCTCCACTTT.

The CDR3 sequence: CASSIPRGLDLNTEAFF. The CDR3 region has the DNA TGTGCCAGTAGTATCCCCCGGGGGCTAGATCTGAACACTGAAGCTTTCTTT. The chain has TRBV19 and TRBJ1-1, with D possibly matching TRBD1 (6 bases). Trimming shortened V by 3 bases and J by 0 bases, and 17 bases separated the two germline ends. Germline-derived CDR1 and CDR2 are LNHDA and SQIVND (reference sequence). The CDR3 length is 17 residues.

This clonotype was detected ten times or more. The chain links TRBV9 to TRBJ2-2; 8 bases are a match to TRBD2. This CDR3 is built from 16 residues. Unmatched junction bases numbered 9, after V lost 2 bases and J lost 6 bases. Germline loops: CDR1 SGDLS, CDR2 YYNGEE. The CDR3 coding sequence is TGTGCCAGCAGCGTCGAGTCAGCGGGAGATTCCGGGGAGCTGTTTTTT. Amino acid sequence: CASSVESAGDSGELFF. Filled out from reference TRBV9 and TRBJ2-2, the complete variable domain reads DSGVTQTPKHLITATGQRVTLRCSPRSGDLSVYWYQQSLDQGLQFLIQYYNGEERAKGNILERFSAQQFPDLHSELNLSSLELGDSALYFCASSVESAGDSGELFFGEGSRLTVL.

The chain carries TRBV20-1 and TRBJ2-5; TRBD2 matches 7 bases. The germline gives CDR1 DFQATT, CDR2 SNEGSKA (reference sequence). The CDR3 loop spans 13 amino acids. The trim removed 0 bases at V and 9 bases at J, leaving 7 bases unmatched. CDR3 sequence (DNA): TGCAGTGCTAGAGATCGGGCGGGGGTGGCCCAGTACTTC. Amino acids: CSARDRAGVAQYF.

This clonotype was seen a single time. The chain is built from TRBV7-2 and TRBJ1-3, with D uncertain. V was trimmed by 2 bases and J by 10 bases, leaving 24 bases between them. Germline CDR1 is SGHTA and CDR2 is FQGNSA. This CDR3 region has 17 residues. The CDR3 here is CASSLPEASGRAETIYF. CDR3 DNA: TGTGCCAGCAGCTTACCCGAGGCTAGCGGGAGGGCCGAGACCATATATTTT.

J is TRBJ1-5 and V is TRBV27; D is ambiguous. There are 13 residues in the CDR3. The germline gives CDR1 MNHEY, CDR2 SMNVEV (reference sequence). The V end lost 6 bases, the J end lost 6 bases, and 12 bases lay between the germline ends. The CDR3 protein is CASSLAFGQPQHF. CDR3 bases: TGTGCCAGCAGCCTCGCATTCGGTCAGCCCCAGCATTTT.

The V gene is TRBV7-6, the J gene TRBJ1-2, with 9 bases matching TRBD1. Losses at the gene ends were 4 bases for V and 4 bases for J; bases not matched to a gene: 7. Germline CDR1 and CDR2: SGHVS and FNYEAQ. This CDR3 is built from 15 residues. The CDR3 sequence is CASSSAGTGFYGYTF. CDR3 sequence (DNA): TGTGCCAGCAGCTCTGCCGGGACAGGGTTCTATGGCTACACCTTC. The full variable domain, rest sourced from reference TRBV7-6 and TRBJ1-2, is GAGVSQSPRYKVTKRGQDVALRCDPISGHVSLYWYRQALGQGPEFLTYFNYEAQQDKSGLPNDRFSAERPEGSISTLTIQRTEQRDSAMYRCASSSAGTGFYGYTFGSGTRLTVV.

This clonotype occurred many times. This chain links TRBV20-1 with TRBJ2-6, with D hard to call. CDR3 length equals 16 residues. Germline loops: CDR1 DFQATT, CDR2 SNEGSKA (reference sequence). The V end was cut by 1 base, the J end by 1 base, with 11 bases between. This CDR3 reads CSARARSGSGANVLTF. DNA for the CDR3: TGCAGTGCTAGAGCGAGGTCTGGATCTGGGGCCAACGTCCTGACTTTC.

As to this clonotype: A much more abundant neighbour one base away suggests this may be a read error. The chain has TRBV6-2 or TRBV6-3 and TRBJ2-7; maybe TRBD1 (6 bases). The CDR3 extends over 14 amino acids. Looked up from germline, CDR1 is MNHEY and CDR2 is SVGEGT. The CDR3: CVSSYGQLGYEQYF. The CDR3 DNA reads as TGTGTCAGCAGTTACGGACAGTTAGGCTACGAGCAGTACTTC.

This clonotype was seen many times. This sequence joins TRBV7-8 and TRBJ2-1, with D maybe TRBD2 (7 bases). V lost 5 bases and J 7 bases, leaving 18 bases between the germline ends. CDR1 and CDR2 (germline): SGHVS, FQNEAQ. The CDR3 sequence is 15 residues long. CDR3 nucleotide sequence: TGTGCCAGCAGCGATAAGGGGGGGTTAGTGAATGAGCAGTTCTTC. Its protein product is CASSDKGGLVNEQFF.

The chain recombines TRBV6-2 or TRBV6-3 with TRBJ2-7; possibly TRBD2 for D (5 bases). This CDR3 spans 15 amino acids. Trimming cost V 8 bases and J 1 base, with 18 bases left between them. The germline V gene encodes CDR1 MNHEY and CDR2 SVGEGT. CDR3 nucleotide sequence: TGTGCCAGCTCCAGCCCAGGACTCACTTCCTACGAGCAGTACTTC. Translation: CASSSPGLTSYEQYF.

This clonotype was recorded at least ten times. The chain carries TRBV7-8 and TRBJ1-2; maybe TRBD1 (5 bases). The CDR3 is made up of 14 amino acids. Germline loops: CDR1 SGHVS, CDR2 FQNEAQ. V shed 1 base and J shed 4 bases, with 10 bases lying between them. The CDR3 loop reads CASSLVGVAYGYTF. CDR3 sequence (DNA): TGTGCCAGCAGCTTAGTGGGGGTTGCCTATGGCTACACCTTC.

This CDR3 reads CASSFRGIGKNEQFF. The CDR3 DNA follows: TGTGCCAGCAGCTTTAGGGGGATTGGGAAGAATGAGCAGTTCTTC. The V and J genes are TRBV7-2 and TRBJ2-1; tentatively, D is TRBD1 (6 bases). Trimming left V 3 bases short and J 7 bases short, with 16 bases between. The germline V gene encodes CDR1 SGHTA and CDR2 FQGNSA. CDR3 size: 15 residues.

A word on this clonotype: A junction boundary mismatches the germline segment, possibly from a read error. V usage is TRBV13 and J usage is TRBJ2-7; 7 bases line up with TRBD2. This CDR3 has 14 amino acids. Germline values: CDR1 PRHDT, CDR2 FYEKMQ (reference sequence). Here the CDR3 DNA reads TGTGCCAGCAGGACTCGCGGGAGCAACTACGGGCAGTACTTC. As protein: CASRTRGSNYGQYF.

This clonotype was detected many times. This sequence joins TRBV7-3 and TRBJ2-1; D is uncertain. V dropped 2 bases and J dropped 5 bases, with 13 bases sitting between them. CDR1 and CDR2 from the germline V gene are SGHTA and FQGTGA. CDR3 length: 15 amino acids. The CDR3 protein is CASSLGGWSDNEQFF. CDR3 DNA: TGTGCCAGCAGCTTAGGTGGTTGGTCTGACAATGAGCAGTTCTTC.

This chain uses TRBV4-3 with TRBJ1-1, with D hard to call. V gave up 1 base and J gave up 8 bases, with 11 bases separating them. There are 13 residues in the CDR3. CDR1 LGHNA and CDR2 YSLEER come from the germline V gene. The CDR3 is CASSQGQALEAFF. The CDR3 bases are TGCGCCAGCAGCCAAGGTCAGGCGTTAGAAGCTTTCTTT.

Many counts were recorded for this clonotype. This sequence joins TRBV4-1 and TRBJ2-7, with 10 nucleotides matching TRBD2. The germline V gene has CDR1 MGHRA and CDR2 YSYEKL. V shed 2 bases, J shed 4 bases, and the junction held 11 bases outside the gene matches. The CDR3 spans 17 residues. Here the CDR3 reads CASSQPTRLAGAYEQYF. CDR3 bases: TGCGCCAGCAGCCAACCTACCCGCCTAGCGGGGGCTTACGAGCAGTACTTC.

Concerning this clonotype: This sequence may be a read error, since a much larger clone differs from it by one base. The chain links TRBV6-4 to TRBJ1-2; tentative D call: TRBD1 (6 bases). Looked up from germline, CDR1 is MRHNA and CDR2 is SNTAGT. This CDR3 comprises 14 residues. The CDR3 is CASSHSDSLLIRTF. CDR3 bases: TGTGCCAGCAGTCACTCGGACAGCTTGTTGATCCGCACCTTC.

CDR3: CASSPRLAGLSYNEQYF. CDR3 DNA sequence: TGTGCCAGCAGTCCACGACTAGCGGGTCTTTCCTACAATGAGCAGTATTTT. The V and J genes are TRBV12-3 or TRBV12-4 and TRBJ2-3; 10 nucleotides match TRBD2. Unmatched junction bases numbered 19, after V lost 5 bases and J lost 11 bases. There are 17 residues in the CDR3.

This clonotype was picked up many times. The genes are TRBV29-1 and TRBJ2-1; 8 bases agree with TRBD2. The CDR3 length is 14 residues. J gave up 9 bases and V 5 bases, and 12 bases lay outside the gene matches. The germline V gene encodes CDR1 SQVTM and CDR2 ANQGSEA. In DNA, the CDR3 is TGCAGCGTTTCCCAGAAGCGGGAGTGGGGTGAGCAGTTCTTC. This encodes CSVSQKREWGEQFF.